The 9 T cell receptor beta chains in this list originate from one sample, sequenced in a study of post-analysis software for immune sequencing data. Findings of the study overall: Five or six TRBV segments were more frequent in patients than controls; TRBV5-6, TRBV5-1 and TRBV20-1 belonged to this group.

Unique molecular identifiers were built into the TCR beta cDNA libraries. In TCRdb, the PCR reads were re-called with MiXCR into one record per CDR3 protein. The data contain just over 250,000 distinct CDR3 sequences, about 38% of them singletons. The antigens for these receptors are not known. Sequences were obtained from blood. The receptors were gathered from a girl aged 5 to 17 with multiple sclerosis.

This clonotype appeared once. V gene TRBV7-9 combines with J gene TRBJ2-5; 9 bases align to TRBD1. Per germline, CDR1 SEHNR and CDR2 FQNEAQ (reference sequence). The CDR3 is made up of 14 amino acids. The ends lost 4 bases at V and 5 bases at J; junction bases unmatched: 5. The CDR3 region is CASSYGTGLETQYF. The CDR3 region has the DNA TGTGCCAGCAGCTACGGGACAGGGCTTGAGACCCAGTACTTC. The variable domain in full, with the rest retrieved from reference TRBV7-9 and TRBJ2-5, is DTGVSQNPRHKITKRGQNVTFRCDPISEHNRLYWYRQTLGQGPEFLTYFQNEAQLEKSRLLSDRFSAERPKGSFSTLEIQRTEQGDSAMYLCASSYGTGLETQYFGPGTRLLVL.

This clonotype was seen more than once but under ten times. The chain recombines TRBV3-1 with TRBJ1-1; D perhaps matches TRBD1 (6 bases). Looked up from germline, CDR1 is LGHDT and CDR2 is YNNKEL (reference sequence). V shed 2 bases and J shed 4 bases, with 14 bases lying between them. This CDR3 is 15 amino acids long. The CDR3 is CASSQHNRETTEAFF. In DNA form, the CDR3 reads TGTGCCAGCAGCCAACATAACAGGGAGACCACTGAAGCTTTCTTT.

V gene TRBV28 combines with J gene TRBJ2-1; tentative D call: TRBD1 (6 bases). The length of the CDR3 is 15 residues. Germline values: CDR1 MDHEN, CDR2 SYDVKM. V lost 7 bases to trimming and J lost 4 bases, with 17 bases between them. CDR3 loop: CASNERGYGYNEQFF. Written as DNA, the CDR3 is TGTGCCAGCAATGAAAGGGGGTATGGTTACAATGAGCAGTTCTTC. Supplemented by reference TRBV28 and TRBJ2-1, the full variable domain reads DVKVTQSSRYLVKRTGEKVFLECVQDMDHENMFWYRQDPGLGLRLIYFSYDVKMKEKGDIPEGYSVSREKKERFSLILESASTNQTSMYLCASNERGYGYNEQFFGPGTRLTVL.

This chain joins TRBV29-1 and TRBJ1-2; unclear D gene. CDR1 is SQVTM, CDR2 ANQGSEA, per germline. There are 10 residues in the CDR3. The germline V and J ends were trimmed by 7 bases and 3 bases, with 6 bases remaining between them. CDR3 protein: CSALDYGYTF. CDR3 in DNA: TGCAGCGCCCTGGACTATGGCTACACCTTC.

V and J are TRBV7-2 and TRBJ2-2; 13 bases align to TRBD2. CDR1 is SGHTA and CDR2 is FQGNSA in the germline V gene. The CDR3 is made up of 19 amino acids. The V and J ends lost 1 base and 0 bases, in that order; junction bases with no gene match: 5. CDR3 DNA sequence: TGTGCCAGCAGCTTAGTAGGGACTAGCGGGGATACGAACACCGGGGAGCTGTTTTTT. It encodes CASSLVGTSGDTNTGELFF. Based on the CDR3 plus reference TRBV7-2 and TRBJ2-2, the full variable domain is GAGVSQSPSNKVTEKGKDVELRCDPISGHTALYWYRQSLGQGLEFLIYFQGNSAPDKSGLPSDRFSAERTGGSVSTLTIQRTQQEDSAVYLCASSLVGTSGDTNTGELFFGEGSRLTVL.

In the case of this clonotype: A read error may be the cause here, since a much bigger clone is one base away. The genes are TRBV9 and TRBJ2-4, with 13 nucleotides matching TRBD2. This CDR3 spans 15 amino acids. CDR1 and CDR2 (germline): SGDLS, YYNGEE. CDR3 amino acids: CVSSVGGTSGALGYF. The CDR3 DNA follows: TGTGTCAGCAGCGTAGGCGGGACTAGCGGGGCCCTTGGGTACTTC.

As regards this clonotype: It may be a read error: a sequence one base away is much more abundant. The rearrangement links TRBV19 to TRBJ1-4; D uncertain. CDR3 length: 17 residues. Germline V CDR1 and CDR2: LNHDA, SQIVND (reference sequence). V gave up 9 bases and J gave up 4 bases, with 24 bases separating them. In DNA form, the CDR3 reads TGTGCCAGCCAGTACCGAAGAACTTCGGGCCATAATGAAAAACTGTTTTTT. As protein: CASQYRRTSGHNEKLFF. Full variable domain (outside the CDR3, taken from reference TRBV19 and TRBJ1-4): DGGITQSPKYLFRKEGQNVTLSCEQNLNHDAMYWYRQDPGQGLRLIYYSQIVNDFQKGDIAEGYSVSREKKESFPLTVTSAQKNPTAFYLCASQYRRTSGHNEKLFFGSGTQLSVL.

This chain connects TRBV5-1 to TRBJ2-1; no reliable D call. Trimming shortened V by 4 bases and J by 10 bases, and 12 bases separated the two germline ends. The germline V gene has CDR1 SGHRS and CDR2 YFSETQ. CDR3 length equals 12 residues. The CDR3 nucleotides read TGCGCCAGCAGCCTTACGGTGGGCGAGCAGTTCTTC. Its translation is CASSLTVGEQFF.

Ten or more counts support this clonotype. The CDR3 nucleotides read TGCGCCAGCACCGGGACAGGGGGATTGGATACGCAGTATTTT. Translated, it gives CASTGTGGLDTQYF. V is TRBV5-1 and J is TRBJ2-3; 11 positions agree with TRBD1. The CDR3 runs 14 residues. Trimming took 6 bases from V and 6 from J; bases not matched to a gene: 6. Germline V gene data show CDR1 as SGHRS and CDR2 as YFSETQ.